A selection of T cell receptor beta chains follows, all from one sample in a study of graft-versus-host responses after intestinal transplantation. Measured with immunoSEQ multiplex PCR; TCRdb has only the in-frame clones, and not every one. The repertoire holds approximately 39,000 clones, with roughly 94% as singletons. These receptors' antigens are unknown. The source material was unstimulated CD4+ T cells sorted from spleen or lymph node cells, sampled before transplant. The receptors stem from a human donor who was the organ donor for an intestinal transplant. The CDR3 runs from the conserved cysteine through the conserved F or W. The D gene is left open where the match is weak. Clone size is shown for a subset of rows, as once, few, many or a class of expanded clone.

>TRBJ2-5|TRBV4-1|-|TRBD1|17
CASSQIRGQGLQETQYF
TGCGCCAGCAGCCAAATTAGAGGACAGGGGCTACAAGAGACCCAGTACTTC
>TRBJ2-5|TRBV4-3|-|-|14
CASSQDVTTRAQYF
TGCGCCAGCAGCCAAGACGTGACGACAAGGGCCCAGTACTTC
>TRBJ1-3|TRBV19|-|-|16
CASSVETGASGNTIYF
TGTGCCAGTAGTGTCGAGACAGGTGCCTCTGGAAACACCATATATTTT
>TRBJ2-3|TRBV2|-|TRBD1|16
CASSSRDRGPTDTQYF
TGTGCCAGCAGTTCCCGGGACAGGGGGCCCACAGATACGCAGTATTTT
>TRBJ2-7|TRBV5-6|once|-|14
CASSFPTASHEQYF
TGTGCCAGCAGCTTTCCCACCGCCTCCCACGAGCAGTACTTC
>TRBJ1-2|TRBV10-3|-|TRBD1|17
CAISDKRGTGGDSGYTF
TGTGCCATCAGCGACAAACGGGGGACAGGGGGTGACTCTGGCTACACCTTC
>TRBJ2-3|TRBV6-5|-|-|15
CASSYSGHNTDTQYF
TGTGCCAGCAGTTACTCTGGACATAACACAGATACGCAGTATTTT
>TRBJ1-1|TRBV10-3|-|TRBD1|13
CAVFDRVITEAFF
TGTGCCGTCTTCGACAGGGTGATCACTGAAGCTTTCTTT
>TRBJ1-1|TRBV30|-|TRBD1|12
CAWRDRVTEAFF
TGTGCCTGGAGGGACAGGGTCACTGAAGCTTTCTTT
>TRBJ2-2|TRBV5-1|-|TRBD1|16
CASSPYTGTGTGELFF
TGCGCCAGCAGCCCATACACCGGGACAGGGACCGGGGAGCTGTTTTTT
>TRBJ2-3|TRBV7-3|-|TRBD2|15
CASSISGGATDTQYF
TGTGCCAGCAGCATTAGCGGGGGGGCCACAGATACGCAGTATTTT
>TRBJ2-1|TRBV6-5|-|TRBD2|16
CASSYTYSGGANEQFF
TGTGCCAGCAGTTATACGTATTCGGGGGGGGCCAATGAGCAGTTCTTC
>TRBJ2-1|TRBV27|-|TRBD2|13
CASSRAGGGEQFF
TGTGCCAGCAGCCGAGCGGGGGGCGGTGAGCAGTTCTTC
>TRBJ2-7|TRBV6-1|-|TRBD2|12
CASKRGHHEQYF
TGTGCCAGCAAGCGGGGGCACCACGAGCAGTACTTC
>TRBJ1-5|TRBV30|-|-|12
CAWSDRNQPQHF
TGTGCCTGGAGTGACAGAAATCAGCCCCAGCATTTT
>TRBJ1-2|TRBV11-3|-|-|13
CASSAGTNYGYTF
TGTGCCAGCAGCGCAGGGACTAACTATGGCTACACCTTC
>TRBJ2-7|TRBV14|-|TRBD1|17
CASSQDAWTGATYEQYF
TGTGCCAGCAGCCAAGACGCTTGGACAGGAGCGACCTACGAGCAGTACTTC
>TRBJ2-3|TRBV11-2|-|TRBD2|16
CASSWSGGRGGDTQYF
TGTGCCAGCAGCTGGAGCGGGGGGCGGGGTGGAGATACGCAGTATTTT
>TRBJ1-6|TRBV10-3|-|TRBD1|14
CAISGTGDNSPLHF
TGTGCCATCAGCGGGACAGGGGATAATTCACCCCTCCACTTT
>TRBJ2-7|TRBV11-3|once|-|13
CASSLEARYEQYF
TGTGCCAGCAGCTTAGAGGCTAGATACGAGCAGTACTTC
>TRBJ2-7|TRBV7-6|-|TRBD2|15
CASSLRGGGSYEQYF
TGTGCCAGCAGCCTCCGGGGCGGGGGCTCCTACGAGCAGTACTTC
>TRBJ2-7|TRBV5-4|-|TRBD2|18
CASSLKTSGGAFNSEQYF
TGTGCCAGCAGCTTGAAGACTAGCGGGGGGGCCTTTAATTCCGAGCAGTACTTC
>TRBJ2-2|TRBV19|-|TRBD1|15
CAARPGGAKTGELFF
TGTGCCGCCCGCCCAGGGGGAGCGAAGACCGGGGAGCTGTTTTTT
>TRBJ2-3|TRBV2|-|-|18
CASSEYSAATNAEDTQYF
TGTGCCAGCAGTGAATACAGTGCGGCGACTAACGCTGAAGATACGCAGTATTTT
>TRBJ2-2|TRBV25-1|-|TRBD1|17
CASSESLGTENTGELFF
TGTGCCAGCAGTGAATCGTTGGGGACAGAGAACACCGGGGAGCTGTTTTTT
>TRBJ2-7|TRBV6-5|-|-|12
CASSYSSYEQYF
TGTGCCAGCAGTTACTCGAGTTACGAGCAGTACTTC